One sample yielded the 28 T cell receptor beta chains listed below, sequenced in a study of T cells in Graves' hyperthyroidism and ophthalmopathy. TCR beta CDR3 regions were amplified from RNA. HTBI primers were employed in a first-round RT-PCR of the TCR CDR3. TCRdb redid the calling of the multiplex PCR reads with MiXCR, one entry per CDR3 protein. Of almost 600,000 distinct CDR3 sequences detected, around 14% appear once; the ten largest clones hold approximately 5.7%. The sequencing sample was made of blood. The receptors were sampled from a woman aged 25 to 39 with Graves' hyperthyroidism that later progressed to Graves' ophthalmopathy.

About this clonotype itself: Because it lacks the conserved phenylalanine or tryptophan at the end, this CDR3 is likely a read error. The chain carries TRBV6-5 and TRBJ1-6; 9 positions match TRBD1. Trimming cost V 2 bases and J 9 bases; bases outside gene matches: 8. This CDR3 contains 16 residues. The germline V gene has CDR1 MNHEY and CDR2 SVGAGI. The CDR3 nucleotides are TGTGCCAGCAGTTACCCCCCGCGGGACAGGGCTTCACCCCTCCACCTT. It translates to CASSYPPRDRASPLHL.

This clonotype has ten or more counts. V gene TRBV11-3 combines with J gene TRBJ2-1, with a possible D match to TRBD2 (5 bases). The germline CDR1 and CDR2 sequences are SGHNT and YENEEA. The ends were cut back, 4 bases at V and 6 bases at J, with 19 bases in the middle. The CDR3 runs to 16 residues. CDR3 region: CASSYLASREGNEQFF. CDR3 nucleotides: TGTGCCAGCAGCTACCTTGCTAGTCGTGAGGGCAATGAGCAGTTCTTC.

This clonotype has only a few counts. V usage is TRBV20-1 and J usage is TRBJ1-4; 8 bases are shared with TRBD1. With V trimmed by 8 bases and J by 8 bases, 7 bases remained unmatched. This CDR3 contains 12 residues. CDR1 is DFQATT and CDR2 is SNEGSKA in the germline V gene (reference sequence). The CDR3 region has the DNA TGCAGTACCGGACAGGGTGGCGAAAAACTGTTTTTT. Translated: CSTGQGGEKLFF.

This clonotype was observed a handful of times. V and J are TRBV7-9 and TRBJ2-1; no clear D gene. Trimming removed 4 bases from V and 6 bases from J, with 13 bases in between. Germline CDR1 is SEHNR and CDR2 is FQNEAQ (reference sequence). The CDR3 is 14 residues long. CDR3 bases: TGTGCCAGCAGCTCAAAGTTCCCTGGCAATGAGCAGTTCTTC. This sequence encodes CASSSKFPGNEQFF.

This clonotype was recorded many times. The chain employs TRBV29-1 and TRBJ2-1; D is uncertain. Germline values: CDR1 SQVTM, CDR2 ANQGSEA. V lost 0 bases and J 2 bases, leaving 14 bases between the germline ends. CDR3 length equals 16 residues. The CDR3 nucleotides are TGCAGCGTTGAAGATCGAACAACCTCCCCCTACAATGAGCAGTTCTTC. Translated: CSVEDRTTSPYNEQFF.

V is TRBV19 and J is TRBJ2-6, with 7 bases fitting TRBD1. The germline gives CDR1 LNHDA, CDR2 SQIVND (reference sequence). V lost 11 bases, J lost 0 bases, and 7 bases stayed unmatched. The CDR3 spans 15 residues. This chain's CDR3 is CAAGDSFSGANVLTF. The CDR3 DNA reads as TGTGCCGCAGGGGACAGCTTCTCTGGGGCCAACGTCCTGACTTTC.

This clonotype was detected ten times or more. The J gene is TRBJ1-1, the V gene TRBV11-1; the D is unclear. Germline assignment: CDR1 SGHAT and CDR2 FQDESV (reference sequence). CDR3 size: 13 residues. With 6 bases removed from V and 6 bases from J, the gap between germline ends came to 14 bases. The CDR3: CASSQAGSAEAFF. CDR3 coding DNA: TGTGCCAGCAGTCAAGCCGGGTCTGCTGAAGCTTTCTTT.

This clonotype came up many times. The J gene is TRBJ1-1, the V gene TRBV5-1; no clear D gene. The CDR3 is 13 amino acids. The ends were cut back, 0 bases at V and 5 bases at J, with 8 bases in the middle. The germline V gene has CDR1 SGHRS and CDR2 YFSETQ. This chain's CDR3 is CASSLESATEAFF. CDR3 in DNA: TGCGCCAGCAGCTTGGAGTCAGCAACTGAAGCTTTCTTT.

This clonotype has at least ten counts. The J gene is TRBJ2-3, the V gene TRBV3-1; D possibly corresponds to TRBD2 (5 bases). Trimming pared 4 bases from V and 5 bases from J, leaving 19 bases between. This CDR3 contains 16 residues. Germline CDR1 is LGHDT and CDR2 is YNNKEL (reference sequence). CDR3 DNA sequence: TGTGCCAGCAGCCCCCCAGGAGCGGAACTGGGAGATACGCAGTATTTT. The encoded protein is CASSPPGAELGDTQYF.

This clonotype was counted many times. The chain has TRBV6-1 and TRBJ2-1, with 7 bases aligning to TRBD1. V was clipped by 3 bases and J by 0 bases; unmatched bases: 8. CDR1 MNHNS and CDR2 SASEGT come from the germline V gene. The CDR3 length is 17 residues. The CDR3 DNA follows: TGTGCCAGCAGTGAGAACAGGGGTCTTAGCTCCTACAATGAGCAGTTCTTC. This translates into CASSENRGLSSYNEQFF.

This clonotype was observed many times. The V gene is TRBV28, the J gene TRBJ2-1, with 14 nucleotides matching TRBD2. Losses at the gene ends were 6 bases for V and 6 bases for J; bases not matched to a gene: 13. CDR1 and CDR2 from the germline V gene are MDHEN and SYDVKM. CDR3 length equals 18 residues. CDR3 protein: CASSVGRTSGRWLNEQFF. The CDR3 coding sequence is TGTGCCAGCAGCGTAGGGAGGACTAGCGGGAGGTGGCTCAATGAGCAGTTCTTC.

The chain is built from TRBV29-1 and TRBJ2-2, with TRBD1 identical over 7 bases. The CDR3 extends over 15 amino acids. The V segment lost 6 bases and the J segment 2 bases; nucleotides outside the gene matches: 9. Germline V lookup: CDR1 SQVTM, CDR2 ANQGSEA. Here the CDR3 DNA reads TGCAGCGTACAGAGATTAGGGGGCAACACCGGGGAGCTGTTTTTT. Protein: CSVQRLGGNTGELFF.

The rearrangement joins TRBV6-1 to TRBJ1-5; TRBD1 is a possible D gene (6 bases). Germline CDR1 is MNHNS and CDR2 is SASEGT. The CDR3 extends over 15 amino acids. V was cut by 6 bases and J by 5 bases, with 17 bases left in between. CDR3 sequence (DNA): TGTGCCAGCAGCTCACAGGGTGGAGACGATCAGCCCCAGCATTTT. Its translation: CASSSQGGDDQPQHF.

There are many counts of this clonotype. The rearrangement links TRBV5-1 to TRBJ2-2; a weak D match, TRBD2 (5 bases). The V and J ends lost 0 bases and 1 base respectively, with 10 bases between them. CDR1 is SGHRS, CDR2 YFSETQ, per germline. The CDR3 runs to 16 residues. DNA for the CDR3: TGCGCCAGCAGCTTGGAAGGGCGGGTGAACACCGGGGAGCTGTTTTTT. As protein: CASSLEGRVNTGELFF.

V and J are TRBV9 and TRBJ2-3, with a tentative D call TRBD2 (6 bases). CDR1 and CDR2 from the germline V gene are SGDLS and YYNGEE. Trimming shortened V by 4 bases and J by 3 bases, and 18 bases separated the two germline ends. The CDR3 has 16 amino acids. CDR3 protein: CASSITELAVTDTQYF. The DNA of the CDR3 is TGTGCCAGCAGCATCACGGAGTTAGCGGTGACAGATACGCAGTATTTT.

In this sample, this clonotype turned up a few times. The chain joins TRBV15 to TRBJ1-1, with D hard to call. CDR1 LNHNV and CDR2 YYDKDF come from the germline V gene (reference sequence). The CDR3 contains 18 residues. V was cut by 1 base and J by 5 bases, with 23 bases left in between. DNA of the CDR3: TGTGCCACCAGCAGAGCGGCTCTGTTTGGGCGAAAGAAAACTGAAGCTTTCTTT. Translation gives CATSRAALFGRKKTEAFF.

This clonotype has just a few counts. The V gene is TRBV14, the J gene TRBJ2-3, with a tentative D call TRBD2 (6 bases). The ends were cut back, 3 bases at V and 4 bases at J, with 11 bases in the middle. Looked up from germline, CDR1 is SGHDN and CDR2 is FVKESK. The length of the CDR3 is 14 residues. The CDR3 DNA sequence: TGTGCCAGCAGCCAGGCTCTAGCGCCAGATACGCAGTATTTT. It codes for CASSQALAPDTQYF.

This clonotype came up a few times. The CDR3 DNA follows: TGCGCCAGCAGTGACAGGGTCCAAGAGACCCAGTACTTC. Translating it yields CASSDRVQETQYF. This chain joins TRBV10-1 and TRBJ2-5; the D gene is possibly TRBD1 (5 bases). Germline V gene data show CDR1 as WNHNN and CDR2 as SYGVQD (reference sequence). The CDR3 totals 13 residues. Trimming shortened V by 3 bases and J by 1 base, and 6 bases separated the two germline ends.

For this clonotype: A much larger clone differs from this one at a single base, so this may be a read error. The final CDR3 position lacks the conserved phenylalanine or tryptophan, pointing to a likely read error. The rearrangement joins TRBV5-1 to TRBJ2-2; TRBD2 agrees at 8 bases. The V gene's germline CDR1 is SGHRS and CDR2 YFSETQ. Unmatched junction bases numbered 13, after V lost 0 bases and J lost 3 bases. CDR3 size: 19 residues. The CDR3 DNA is TGCGCCAGCAGCTTGGTGAGGCCAGCGGGAGTGTTAGACACCGGGGAGCTGTTTTCT. As protein: CASSLVRPAGVLDTGELFS.

Many counts were recorded for this clonotype. The chain combines TRBV2 with TRBJ2-7, with 8 bases matching TRBD2. The CDR3 contains 15 residues. CDR1 and CDR2 from the germline V gene are SNHLY and FYNNEI. Trimming at V came to 5 bases and at J to 6 bases, leaving 12 bases not matched to a gene. The CDR3 bases are TGTGCCAGCAGTCCTCCGGGACTAGGTCTCGCCGAGCAGTACTTC. This codes for CASSPPGLGLAEQYF.

The chain couples TRBV29-1 to TRBJ2-1, with 8 bases that match TRBD1. V lost 4 bases to trimming and J lost 13 bases; unmatched junction nucleotides: 9. This CDR3 comprises 12 residues. Germline V gene data show CDR1 as SQVTM and CDR2 as ANQGSEA. This chain's CDR3 is CSVGGQADEQFF. The CDR3 nucleotides are TGCAGCGTTGGGGGACAGGCGGACGAACAGTTCTTC.

The J gene is TRBJ1-5, the V gene TRBV6-2 or TRBV6-3; D might be TRBD1 (6 bases). The CDR3 consists of 14 residues. Trimming stripped 5 bases from V and 6 bases from J, with 14 bases between. The germline gives CDR1 MNHEY, CDR2 SVGEGT. The CDR3, as DNA: TGTGCCAGCAGTGTGACAGGTTGGGGTCAGCCCCAGCATTTT. It is translated as CASSVTGWGQPQHF.

V usage is TRBV9 and J usage is TRBJ1-1; a possible D gene is TRBD1 (6 bases). The V and J ends lost 4 bases and 4 bases respectively, with 17 bases between them. The CDR3 is made up of 15 amino acids. Germline V lookup: CDR1 SGDLS, CDR2 YYNGEE. CDR3 region: CASSLGGGLGTEAFF. DNA of the CDR3: TGTGCCAGCAGCTTGGGAGGGGGGCTGGGCACTGAAGCTTTCTTT.

This clonotype was counted many times. CDR3 nucleotide sequence: TGTGCCAGCAGCTTAGACCCCAAGAACACTGAAGCTTTCTTT. The encoded protein is CASSLDPKNTEAFF. The V and J genes are TRBV11-2 and TRBJ1-1, with D hard to call. The CDR3 runs to 14 residues. Germline CDR1 and CDR2: SGHAT and FQNNGV. V lost 0 bases, J lost 1 base, and 6 bases lay in between.

This chain uses TRBV7-9 with TRBJ2-1; D may match TRBD1 or TRBD2 (7 bases each). Deletions cut 5 bases from V and 4 bases from J, with 21 bases between. The germline V gene encodes CDR1 SEHNR and CDR2 FQNEAQ (reference sequence). There are 17 residues in the CDR3. The CDR3 sequence: CASSPAGDSTDYNEQFF. The CDR3 nucleotides read TGTGCCAGCAGCCCCGCGGGGGACAGTACTGATTACAATGAGCAGTTCTTC.

In its sample, this clonotype was seen many times. This chain links TRBV3-1 with TRBJ1-2; the D is unclear. The CDR3 is 14 residues long. Germline CDR1 is LGHDT and CDR2 is YNNKEL (reference sequence). V gave up 0 bases and J gave up 4 bases, with 9 bases separating them. CDR3 in DNA: TGTGCCAGCAGCCAAGATTTGGCGGGCTATGGCTACACCTTC. It encodes CASSQDLAGYGYTF.

This clonotype was counted a few times. J is TRBJ2-5 and V is TRBV4-1, with D perhaps TRBD2 (6 bases). V lost 4 bases and J 1 base, leaving 34 bases between the germline ends. The CDR3 sequence is 22 residues long. From germline, CDR1 is MGHRA and CDR2 YSYEKL. The CDR3 here is CASSRFPSTGIHVGGFQETQYF. DNA of the CDR3: TGCGCCAGCAGCCGATTCCCGAGCACAGGAATACACGTGGGAGGCTTCCAAGAGACCCAGTACTTC.

The chain uses TRBV6-2 or TRBV6-3 and TRBJ1-2; 7 bases are shared with TRBD1. The CDR3 is 13 residues long. The trim removed 6 bases at V and 8 bases at J, leaving 9 bases unmatched. Per the germline V gene, CDR1 is MNHEY and CDR2 is SVGEGT. CDR3 nucleotides: TGTGCCAGCAGCCTGCAGGGGGTGACGGGCTACACCTTC. This translates into CASSLQGVTGYTF.